Listed below are T cell receptor beta chains from one sample, sequenced in a study of blood T cell repertoires in COVID-19. Sequencing used immunoSEQ multiplex PCR; TCRdb keeps in-frame clones, though not all of them. Among about 180,000 clones, roughly 80% were seen once, and the ten largest hold around 5.1%. The specimen sequenced was PBMCs or T cells enriched from blood (not recorded which). The receptor source for this set is a woman in her forties with acute COVID-19. CDR3s leave out the opening cysteine and the closing phenylalanine or tryptophan. The D gene is left open where the match is weak.

TRBV7-2	TRBJ2-2	NA	ASSLRRDSYTGELF
TRBV3-1/TRBV3-2	TRBJ2-1	NA	ASSQNGGYNEQF
TRBV4-1	TRBJ2-1	NA	ASSQELAYEQF
TRBV7-9	TRBJ1-2	NA	ASSQDSTGGYT
TRBV29-1	TRBJ1-1	NA	SARDSPTTEAF
TRBV9	TRBJ2-1	TRBD2	ASSALIAGVDEQF
TRBV29-1	TRBJ2-1	NA	SVERVLAPNEQF
TRBV19	TRBJ1-2	NA	ASRTEPNYGYT
TRBV19	TRBJ1-1	NA	ASREQGTEAF
TRBV5-5	TRBJ1-5	NA	ASSLWGLYNQPQH
TRBV28	TRBJ1-2	NA	ASSSNRAPGYGYT
TRBV6-5	TRBJ2-3	TRBD2	ASSIGLAGGDTQY